Included here is one T cell receptor (beta chain) sequence, with context. This clonotype has ten or more counts. Its antigen remains unidentified. No much larger clone is present one base from it, and per-base qualities are unavailable. The sample originates from a study of human T cells and chemical hapten exposure (dated by TCRdb to the early 2020s). As for the study more broadly: For sensitization, 2% DPC in acetone was applied to a roughly 2 cm by roughly 2 cm area of upper inner arm skin. Libraries were pooled for sequencing, and variation in per-sample TCR yields was attributed mainly to small differences in library volumes within the pool. Peripheral blood TCR repertoire changes were tracked in vivo in alopecia patients during primary and secondary sensitization to the hapten diphenylcyclopropenone (DPC). Most of the patients in the cohort were female, and the cohort covered alopecia areata with under or over 50% scalp involvement, alopecia totalis and alopecia universalis. Throughout the approximately 24-week study period, patients were also given weekly therapeutic DPC doses on the scalp. For TCR sequencing, blood came from 25 to 30 alopecia patients at anywhere from one to four time points (pre-sensitization, 2, 6 and 24 weeks). Patch testing on the upper back used Finn chambers containing 0.01% DPC, with scoring done after 6 days according to International Contact Dermatitis Research Group standards. Blood was sampled from patients pre-sensitization (week 0) and at 2, 6 and about 24 weeks after DPC sensitization.

The library was generated by RACE. TCRdb names NextSeq 500 as the instrument used. Library preparation attached unique molecular identifiers to individual cDNA molecules for quantitative, reproducible TCR counting. From each blood RNA sample, both TCR alpha and TCR beta chains were sequenced. Per the source publication's procedure: The median number of TCRs per sample was over 95,000, ranging from roughly 23,224 to 690,600. The Decombinator software suite was used to annotate V, J and CDR3 in the TCR reads. For the PS versus PT1 abundance plots, all samples were subsampled to the same number of TCRs (28,000). Expanded TCRs were defined as absent before sensitization and observed at least eight times at the 2-week time point. TCRdb reworked the public reads: Q25 trimming with fastp, MiXCR clone assembly, productive beta chains retained. Rows with a matching CDR3 protein are joined into one entry that keeps the most common DNA and genes. The V and J calls were not made by the authors but by TCRdb's processing. The sample table contains some 350,000 distinct CDR3 sequences; only one count was recorded for approximately 6.3% of them. The top ten clonotypes cover about 8% of the sample.

V is reduced by 1 base and J by 6 bases, leaving a spacing of 13 bases between them. Taken from the germline V gene, the CDR1 and CDR2 loops are SQVTM and ANQGSEA. Taken from cysteine to phenylalanine, the CDR3 has 13 residues. Left in the record is the CDR3 DNA by itself, 39 bases read in frame from the first base. The paper as a whole reports these results and caveats: Repeated subsampling changed both the strength of the expansion versus patch-test correlation and the threshold at which that correlation became significant. Because every patient had alopecia, a presumed autoimmune disease, the patients' immune response might differ from that of healthy individuals. DPC sensitization did not change the number of TCRs with a frequency above 1 in 1000, and there was no evidence of changes in global repertoire structure. Expanded TCRs formed significantly more large CDR3 similarity clusters than pre-sensitization or healthy control sets, consistent with antigen-driven responses. Patch test score was positively correlated with the number of PT1 expanded TCRs, with significance at thresholds 8, 16 and 32 but not at 4.

The sample's time point, from its label and the paper: patch test 1, 2 weeks after DPC sensitization. This specimen's treatment or condition label, interpreted: therapeutic diphenylcyclopropenone sensitization with weekly scalp DPC. Blood at each patch-test visit was drawn before the patch test was applied. Patients were considered eligible if aged 18 to 70, diagnosed with alopecia and deemed suitable for DPC therapy, and patients were excluded if pregnant. Total RNA was extracted from unfractionated whole blood that had been collected in Tempus Blood RNA tubes. The sequence came from a woman aged 18 to 35 with alopecia areata. Some clones in this sample may be carry-over from other donors' samples. The chain uses TRBV29-1 and TRBJ2-7, with the D gene too uncertain to name. Material: whole blood, obtained in connection with sensitization to the hapten diphenylcyclopropenone (DPC). The sequence in DNA is TGCAGCGTTGAAGTTGATCCAGGCCCCGAGCAGTACTTC. Its protein reads: CSVEVDPGPEQYF.